The 10 T cell receptor beta chains listed next were all sequenced from one sample in a study of CD8 T cells in ankylosing spondylitis (dated by TCRdb to 2015 to 2018). Libraries came from 5' RACE. The sequencing machine was an Illumina HiSeq 2500. Starting from the raw public reads, TCRdb applied fastp trimming at Q25, assembled clones with MiXCR and retained in-frame beta chains. Entries that share a CDR3 protein sequence are merged under the most common genes and DNA. The sample contains about 350,000 distinct CDR3 sequences, 20% of them found a single time. The top ten constitute around 13% of the sample. Sequenced input: blood, either unsorted or a sorted T cell fraction (not recorded which). The receptors were sampled from a male donor with ankylosing spondylitis or in good health (not recorded which).

This rearrangement joins TRBV27 to TRBJ2-1; 7 bases map to TRBD1. This CDR3 is 17 amino acids long. Germline V gene data show CDR1 as MNHEY and CDR2 as SMNVEV (reference sequence). Germline trimming cut 2 bases from V and 7 bases from J; bases unmatched to any gene: 14. CDR3: CASSLRGLSGPSNEQFF. The CDR3, as DNA: TGTGCCAGCAGTTTAAGGGGGCTAAGTGGCCCTTCTAATGAGCAGTTCTTC.

The chain has TRBV12-3 or TRBV12-4 and TRBJ2-1, with 7 nucleotides matching TRBD1. V trimming: 3 bases; J trimming: 0 bases; junction bases outside the gene matches: 5. The CDR3 consists of 16 residues. CDR3 amino acids: CASSFPRGSSYNEQFF. DNA of the CDR3: TGTGCCAGCAGTTTCCCCAGGGGGAGCTCCTACAATGAGCAGTTCTTC.

This clonotype was picked up a small number of times. The V and J genes are TRBV6-1 and TRBJ1-2, with 12 bases matching TRBD1. This CDR3 spans 14 amino acids. Germline trimming cut 5 bases from V and 6 bases from J; bases unmatched to any gene: 4. The germline gives CDR1 MNHNS, CDR2 SASEGT. The CDR3 coding sequence is TGTGCCAGCAGTACCGGGACAGGGGGCGATGGCTACACCTTC. It encodes CASSTGTGGDGYTF.

This clonotype was seen a handful of times. The chain joins TRBV6-6 to TRBJ1-1; 9 bases are a match to TRBD1. CDR3 length equals 13 residues. Germline CDR1 reads MNHNY; CDR2 reads SVGAGI (reference sequence). Trimming cost V 6 bases and J 5 bases; bases outside gene matches: 4. This CDR3 reads CASRETGGTEAFF. In DNA, the CDR3 is TGTGCCAGCAGAGAGACAGGGGGTACTGAAGCTTTCTTT.

This clonotype has a handful of counts. The chain carries TRBV28 and TRBJ2-3, with TRBD1 identical over 8 bases. V trimming: 6 bases; J trimming: 5 bases; junction bases outside the gene matches: 7. CDR1 is MDHEN, CDR2 SYDVKM, per germline. This CDR3 spans 14 amino acids. The CDR3 coding sequence is TGTGCCAGCAGCTGGACAGGGATGGGAGATACGCAGTATTTT. Translating gives CASSWTGMGDTQYF.

The V and J genes are TRBV29-1 and TRBJ2-1; D call uncertain. V lost 1 base, J lost 6 bases, and 16 bases lay in between. Germline V CDR1 and CDR2: SQVTM, ANQGSEA. CDR3 length: 15 residues. The CDR3 DNA is TGCAGCGTTGAAGGCCCCCCGGAGATTTCCAATGAGCAGTTCTTC. Its protein product is CSVEGPPEISNEQFF.

This clonotype was seen more than once but under ten times. The chain employs TRBV18 and TRBJ2-3; D is unclear. This CDR3 is 14 amino acids long. With 6 bases removed from V and 0 bases from J, the gap between germline ends came to 10 bases. Germline CDR1 KGHSH, CDR2 LQKENI. The CDR3 nucleotides read TGTGCCAGCTCCCCCCTGACCAGCACAGATACGCAGTATTTT. Residues: CASSPLTSTDTQYF.

The DNA for the CDR3 is TGTGCCAGTAGTATTCTATTGGCAGGGTTAGGGAATGAGCAGTTCTTC. Amino acid sequence: CASSILLAGLGNEQFF. The chain is built from TRBV19 and TRBJ2-1; a possible D gene is TRBD1 (5 bases). V lost 3 bases to trimming and J lost 7 bases, with 19 bases between them. This CDR3 is 16 amino acids long. Germline V gene sequence: CDR1 LNHDA, CDR2 SQIVND (reference sequence).

V is TRBV6-5 and J is TRBJ2-2; D is possibly TRBD1 (6 bases). Trimming pared 2 bases from V and 6 bases from J, leaving 13 bases between. The germline V gene has CDR1 MNHEY and CDR2 SVGAGI. The CDR3 has 15 amino acids. Here the CDR3 DNA reads TGTGCCAGCAGTTACGGGACACGAGTGGCCGGGGAGCTGTTTTTT. Translated, it gives CASSYGTRVAGELFF.

The chain is built from TRBV6-5 and TRBJ2-7, with a tentative D call TRBD2 (7 bases). Germline CDR1 reads MNHEY; CDR2 reads SVGAGI. The CDR3 length is 16 residues. The germline V and J ends were trimmed by 4 bases and 3 bases, with 19 bases remaining between them. The CDR3 DNA is TGTGCCAGCAGTTTTTCGGGGGGCGACCTTAACTACGAGCAGTACTTC. As protein: CASSFSGGDLNYEQYF.